The clone carrying this T cell receptor (beta chain) was detected only once. This record comes from a study of blood T cell repertoires in COVID-19. The overall study: The origin of the acute and convalescent COVID-19 samples was the United States, Italy and Spain. Sources were T cells, B-cell-depleted T cells, or PBMCs; the material itself was cDNA or gDNA.

CDR1 is MGHRA, CDR2 YSYEKL, per germline. This CDR3 is 16 amino acids long. V shed 5 bases, J shed 2 bases, and the junction held 9 bases outside the gene matches. Original methodology: Amplification of reference gene primers was used by the study to estimate nucleated cell counts. Profiled with immunoSEQ multiplex PCR; TCRdb holds only in-frame clones, not every one. V, J and clone size are those of that table, while D and trimming were read from the DNA. The table shows hundreds of thousands of clones, with 85% occurring only once. The chain is built from TRBV4-1 and TRBJ2-3; 8 nucleotides align to TRBD1. This clonotype was obtained from a human donor in a cohort sampled during active COVID-19. Sequencing was done on a sample of peripheral blood. CDR3 in DNA: TGCGCCAGCAGCGGATCGGACAGGGCTCTCACAGATACGCAGTATTTT. It translates to CASSGSDRALTDTQYF.